This T cell receptor beta chain was observed in a study of breast tumors, draining lymph nodes, adjacent tissues. The study's findings and limits: Most tumor T cells seemingly derive from lymph node, then expand in tumor. Tumor repertoires ranked between lymph nodes and nontumor tissue in diversity, with V and J gene preferences. That most tumor T cells come from lymph nodes remained unproven.

One entry per CDR3 protein, called by TCRdb with MiXCR from the multiplex PCR reads. The sample includes 15,000 to 20,000 distinct CDR3 sequences, approximately 42% of them seen just once. This clonotype has only one observation. The antigen is unknown. CDR1 is SGHTA, CDR2 FQGNSA, per germline. J was trimmed by 5 bases and V by 1 base; bases with no gene match: 7. The CDR3 contains 17 residues. This sequence joins TRBV7-2 and TRBJ2-5, with 13 bases matching TRBD2. The sequenced material came from tumor-adjacent breast tissue. This receptor was identified in a female donor with breast cancer. Some clones in this sample may be carry-over from other donors' samples. The chain's CDR3 is CASSLEVGLAGVETQYF. In DNA form, the CDR3 reads TGTGCCAGCAGCTTAGAGGTCGGACTAGCGGGAGTTGAGACCCAGTACTTC.